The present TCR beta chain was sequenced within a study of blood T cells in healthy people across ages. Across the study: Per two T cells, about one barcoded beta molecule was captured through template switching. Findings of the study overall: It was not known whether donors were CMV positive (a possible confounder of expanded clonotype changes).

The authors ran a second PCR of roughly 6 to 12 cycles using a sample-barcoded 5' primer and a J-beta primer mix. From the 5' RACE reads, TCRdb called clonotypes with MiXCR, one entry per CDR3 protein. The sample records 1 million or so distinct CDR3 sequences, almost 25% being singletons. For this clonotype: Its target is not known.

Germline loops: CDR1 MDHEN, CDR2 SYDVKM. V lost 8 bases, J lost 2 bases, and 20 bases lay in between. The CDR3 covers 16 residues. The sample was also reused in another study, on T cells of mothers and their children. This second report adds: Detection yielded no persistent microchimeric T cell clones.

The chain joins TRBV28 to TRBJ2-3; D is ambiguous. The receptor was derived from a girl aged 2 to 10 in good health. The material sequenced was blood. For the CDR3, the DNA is TGTGCCAGCCAAAGGCTAGGGATCACAGACACAGATACGCAGTATTTT. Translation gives CASQRLGITDTDTQYF.